This T cell receptor (beta chain) is drawn from a study of cytomegalovirus exposure and HLA in healthy donors. 13 Jbeta primers and 60 Vbeta primers were used for the PCR. Some clones are missing from TCRdb's copy, which holds only in-frame ones; the method was immunoSEQ multiplex PCR. The sample includes roughly 100,000 clones, nearly 80% of them seen just once. Details on this clone: Its antigen remains unknown.

Study conclusions and caveats: Associated with cytomegalovirus, according to the listing, were some 150 TCR beta chains.

Trimming took 7 bases from V and 2 from J; bases not matched to a gene: 6. The length of the CDR3 is 14 residues. Germline V gives CDR1 MNHNS, CDR2 SASEGT. The sequenced material came from PBMCs. The rearrangement uses TRBV6-1 and TRBJ2-7, with 9 bases matching TRBD1. The origin of this receptor is a young man in good health and CMV-seronegative. CDR3 amino acids: CASTLQGAPYEQYF. CDR3 nucleotide sequence: TGTGCCAGCACCTTACAGGGGGCCCCCTACGAGCAGTACTTC.